This TCR beta chain derives from a study of T cell responses to AZD1222 COVID-19 vaccine. The junction had 10 bases not matched to a gene; V was cut back by 2 bases and J by 6 bases. The CDR3 has 16 amino acids. The germline V gene has CDR1 LGHDT and CDR2 YNNKEL (reference sequence). The study, taken as a whole, reports: Repertoires were sampled only after the peak T cell response. Targeting of unmutated variant regions was reportedly seen in nearly half of spike-specific TCRs. Baseline seropositivity occurred in only 5 or 6 AZD1222 recipients.

TCRdb's copy holds only in-frame clones and misses some; the assay was immunoSEQ multiplex PCR. The sample consists of roughly 160,000 clones, roughly 85% of them appearing once. Regarding this clone: The target antigen is unknown.

The V gene is TRBV3-1 (or the pseudogene TRBV3-2), the J gene TRBJ2-7, with 10 bases matching TRBD2. This TCR was recovered from an adult who received the AZD1222 COVID-19 vaccine. Here the sequenced sample was peripheral blood, taken 28 days after the second AZD1222 dose. The CDR3 reads CASSQNTASGGGEQYF. The CDR3 region has the DNA TGTGCCAGCAGCCAAAATACCGCTAGCGGGGGCGGCGAGCAGTACTTC.